The 9 T cell receptor beta chains given below trace back to one sample, sequenced in a study of shared clonotypes between healthy human individuals. Naive-designated CD8 cells lacked CD45RO, were positively enriched for CCR7, and omitted terminally differentiated effector memory CD45RA+ cells. Sequenced by immunoSEQ multiplex PCR; TCRdb stores in-frame clones only, minus some. The sample contains roughly 2 million clones, approximately 95% of which appear only once. What was sequenced was naive CD8+ T cells sorted from blood. These receptors were taken from a man between 18 and 29 years old in good health.

A remark on this clone: Other DNA variants within this sample encode the same CDR3. The gene calls are TRBV5-1 and TRBJ2-7; unclear D gene. V was cut by 0 bases and J by 2 bases, with 6 bases left in between. This CDR3 is 13 amino acids long. Germline assignment: CDR1 SGHRS and CDR2 YFSETQ. The CDR3 bases are TGCGCCAGCAGCTTGGACCTAGCCTACGAGCAGTACTTC. Residues: CASSLDLAYEQYF.

The chain employs TRBV5-1 and TRBJ1-5; TRBD1 matches 7 bases. V lost 4 bases to trimming and J lost 4 bases; unmatched junction nucleotides: 8. Germline V gene data show CDR1 as SGHRS and CDR2 as YFSETQ. The CDR3 runs to 15 residues. CDR3 sequence (DNA): TGCGCCAGCAGCGTATTACCGGGACAGAATCAGCCCCAGCATTTT. Protein product: CASSVLPGQNQPQHF.

Details on this clone: The same CDR3 also results from other DNA sequences found in this sample. The chain carries TRBV7-6 and TRBJ2-5, with unresolved D. V lost 0 bases to trimming and J lost 4 bases, with 3 bases between them. There are 12 residues in the CDR3. Germline V lookup: CDR1 SGHVS, CDR2 FNYEAQ. CDR3 sequence reads: CASSLAGETQYF. The DNA of the CDR3 is TGTGCCAGCAGCTTAGCTGGAGAGACCCAGTACTTC.

The CDR3 DNA is TGCGCCAGCAGCCACGGGACAGGGTATTCACCCCTCCACTTT. Its translation: CASSHGTGYSPLHF. The gene calls are TRBV4-1 and TRBJ1-6, with TRBD1 matching over 9 bases. The CDR3 totals 14 residues. Germline CDR1 and CDR2: MGHRA and YSYEKL. V dropped 3 bases and J dropped 8; count of bases not matched to a gene: 2.

This sequence joins TRBV5-4 and TRBJ2-3; 10 positions agree with TRBD2. The germline gives CDR1 SGHNT, CDR2 YYREEE (reference sequence). This CDR3 region has 14 residues. V lost 2 bases to trimming and J lost 5 bases; unmatched junction nucleotides: 2. CDR3 in amino acids: CASSFGTSVDTQYF. The DNA of the CDR3 is TGTGCCAGCAGCTTCGGGACTAGCGTAGATACGCAGTATTTT.

This clone occurred a few times. The chain combines TRBV28 with TRBJ1-5; TRBD1 might be the D (5 bases). The germline CDR1 and CDR2 sequences are MDHEN and SYDVKM. The CDR3 runs 15 residues. Trimming removed 6 bases from V and 0 bases from J, with 12 bases in between. CDR3 sequence: CASSLGGYSNQPQHF. The CDR3 DNA reads as TGTGCCAGCAGCCTCGGGGGGTATAGCAATCAGCCCCAGCATTTT.

This rearrangement joins TRBV5-4 to TRBJ1-2; the D is unclear. Germline assignment: CDR1 SGHNT and CDR2 YYREEE (reference sequence). Trimming removed 4 bases from V and 4 bases from J, with 20 bases in between. This CDR3 contains 16 residues. CDR3: CASSLGESGFGYGYTF. CDR3 bases: TGTGCCAGCAGCCTTGGCGAATCGGGTTTCGGCTATGGCTACACCTTC.

J is TRBJ2-7 and V is TRBV7-9; TRBD1 might be the D (6 bases). The V and J ends lost 4 bases and 2 bases respectively, with 9 bases between them. The CDR3 totals 13 residues. CDR1 SEHNR and CDR2 FQNEAQ come from the germline V gene (reference sequence). The CDR3 here is CASSYEGAYEQYF. Here the CDR3 DNA reads TGTGCCAGCAGCTACGAGGGGGCCTACGAGCAGTACTTC.

As regards this clone: Distinct nucleotide sequences in the sample also encode this CDR3. The V and J genes are TRBV9 and TRBJ2-7, with a weak D call TRBD1 (5 bases). V lost 0 bases and J 2 bases, leaving 9 bases between the germline ends. CDR1 and CDR2 from the germline V gene are SGDLS and YYNGEE. CDR3 length: 14 residues. CDR3 region: CASSVGGPAYEQYF. Here the CDR3 DNA reads TGTGCCAGCAGCGTAGGGGGCCCGGCCTACGAGCAGTACTTC.